Following are 21 T cell receptor beta chains from one sample sequenced in a study of OX40 agonist ivuxolimab in advanced cancers. Some clones are missing from TCRdb's copy, which holds only in-frame ones; the method was immunoSEQ multiplex PCR. This table holds tens of thousands of clones, approximately 87% found once. The sequenced sample was CD4+ or CD8+ T cells sorted from blood, obtained in a trial of the OX40 agonist ivuxolimab. These receptors originate from an adult with an advanced solid tumor such as melanoma, head and neck, liver or kidney cancer.

This clone appeared once. The genes are TRBV4-1 and TRBJ2-5, with D uncertain. The CDR3 extends over 17 amino acids. In germline, CDR1 is MGHRA, CDR2 YSYEKL. Trimming removed 0 bases from V and 0 bases from J, with 14 bases in between. The CDR3: CASSQEVPGSYQETQYF. The DNA for the CDR3 is TGCGCCAGCAGCCAAGAGGTTCCAGGCTCGTACCAAGAGACCCAGTACTTC.

The chain carries TRBV7-9 and TRBJ2-1, with 8 nucleotides matching TRBD2. This CDR3 comprises 15 residues. The junction had 8 bases not matched to a gene; V was cut back by 5 bases and J by 5 bases. Germline V lookup: CDR1 SEHNR, CDR2 FQNEAQ (reference sequence). This CDR3 reads CASSGTAGANNEQFF. CDR3 nucleotide sequence: TGTGCCAGCAGCGGAACAGCGGGAGCTAACAATGAGCAGTTCTTC.

Sample share makes this clone medium-sized. V gene TRBV6-6 combines with J gene TRBJ1-1, with D hard to call. CDR1 and CDR2 from the germline V gene are MNHNY and SVGAGI (reference sequence). This CDR3 is 10 amino acids long. V was pared by 6 bases and J by 1 base, with 0 bases between. The DNA of the CDR3 is TGTGCCAGCAGGAACACTGAAGCTTTCTTT. This codes for CASRNTEAFF.

The V call is TRBV28, the J call TRBJ2-5; weak D call: TRBD2 (6 bases). The CDR3 is 15 amino acids. The V gene lost 1 base and the J gene lost 3 bases, with 12 bases spanning the gap. Per the germline V gene, CDR1 is MDHEN and CDR2 is SYDVKM. CDR3 sequence reads: CASSLSLASKETQYF. CDR3 sequence (DNA): TGTGCCAGCAGTTTATCGCTAGCGTCAAAAGAGACCCAGTACTTC.

The genes are TRBV4-1 and TRBJ1-3; no definite D call. The germline V gene has CDR1 MGHRA and CDR2 YSYEKL. The CDR3 consists of 18 residues. Trimming pared 0 bases from V and 2 bases from J, leaving 17 bases between. The CDR3 DNA is TGCGCCAGCAGCCAAGATCTTCTAGGGTCTATGACTGGAAACACCATATATTTT. This encodes CASSQDLLGSMTGNTIYF.

The V gene is TRBV10-3, the J gene TRBJ1-1, with D unresolved. There are 11 residues in the CDR3. V was clipped by 9 bases and J by 2 bases, with 7 bases between them. The germline gives CDR1 ENHRY, CDR2 SYGVKD. The CDR3 nucleotides read TGTGCCATTGGACCAAACACTGAAGCTTTCTTT. It codes for CAIGPNTEAFF.

This chain connects TRBV28 to TRBJ2-1, with a tentative D call TRBD2 (5 bases). CDR1 MDHEN and CDR2 SYDVKM come from the germline V gene. CDR3 length: 12 amino acids. Deletions cut 2 bases from V and 7 bases from J, with 6 bases between. The CDR3 DNA follows: TGTGCCAGCAGTTTAAGCGGAAATGAGCAGTTCTTC. Its translation is CASSLSGNEQFF. The full variable domain, in which reference TRBV28 and TRBJ2-1 provide the parts outside the CDR3, is DVKVTQSSRYLVKRTGEKVFLECVQDMDHENMFWYRQDPGLGLRLIYFSYDVKMKEKGDIPEGYSVSREKKERFSLILESASTNQTSMYLCASSLSGNEQFFGPGTRLTVL.

The J gene is TRBJ2-7, the V gene TRBV7-6; 12 bases line up with TRBD2. Per germline, CDR1 SGHVS and CDR2 FNYEAQ. The CDR3 sequence is 15 residues long. V lost 4 bases to trimming and J lost 2 bases; unmatched junction nucleotides: 3. CDR3 sequence (DNA): TGTGCCAGCAGCTCGACTAGCGGGAGAACCTACGAGCAGTACTTC. Translating gives CASSSTSGRTYEQYF.

This clone counts as medium-sized (0.01 to 0.1%). The chain uses TRBV4-2 and TRBJ2-7, with 7 bases aligning to TRBD2. Losses at the gene ends were 0 bases for V and 0 bases for J; bases not matched to a gene: 2. CDR3 length: 15 amino acids. CDR1 is LGHNA and CDR2 is YNFKEQ in the germline V gene. The DNA of the CDR3 is TGTGCCAGCAGCCAAGAACGCGGGAGCTCCTACGAGCAGTACTTC. Translating it yields CASSQERGSSYEQYF.

The chain joins TRBV6-4 to TRBJ2-7; 7 positions agree with TRBD1. The CDR3 runs to 15 residues. In germline, CDR1 is MRHNA, CDR2 SNTAGT. V lost 4 bases and J lost 3; bases outside the gene matches: 9. The CDR3 reads CASSAHRGTLYEQYF. The CDR3 DNA reads TGTGCCAGCAGTGCCCACAGGGGTACACTCTACGAGCAGTACTTC.

This rearrangement joins TRBV25-1 to TRBJ2-7, with D uncertain. The V gene's germline CDR1 is MGHDK and CDR2 SYGVNS. This CDR3 spans 13 amino acids. V dropped 5 bases and J dropped 3 bases, with 11 bases sitting between them. The CDR3 here is CASSSSFLYEQYF. CDR3 in DNA: TGTGCCAGCAGTAGCAGTTTCCTCTACGAGCAGTACTTC.

CDR3 in DNA: TGTGCCAGCAGTCAATGGACTATGACTAACTATGGCTACACCTTC. Its protein is CASSQWTMTNYGYTF. The chain combines TRBV6-6 with TRBJ1-2; D remains ambiguous. This CDR3 has 15 residues. V was shortened by 5 bases and J by 0 bases, with 13 bases between the two germline ends. CDR1 and CDR2 (germline): MNHNY, SVGAGI (reference sequence).

The chain recombines TRBV15 with TRBJ2-7; a possible D gene is TRBD1 (6 bases). With 1 base removed from V and 2 bases from J, the gap between germline ends came to 9 bases. The CDR3 has 14 residues. Looked up from germline, CDR1 is LNHNV and CDR2 is YYDKDF (reference sequence). The CDR3 is CATSRGTEAYEQYF. The CDR3 nucleotides are TGTGCCACCAGCAGAGGGACAGAAGCCTACGAGCAGTACTTC.

The rearrangement uses TRBV11-2 and TRBJ2-3, with D maybe TRBD2 (5 bases). The CDR3 has 14 residues. CDR1 and CDR2 from the germline V gene are SGHAT and FQNNGV. Between the trimmed V and J ends, which lost 1 base and 5 bases, there was a span of 10 bases. The CDR3 reads CASSLASWQDTQYF. The DNA of the CDR3 is TGTGCCAGCAGCTTAGCTAGCTGGCAAGATACGCAGTATTTT.

This chain uses TRBV28 with TRBJ1-5, with D tentatively TRBD1 (5 bases). The CDR3 runs 15 residues. The V end was cut by 7 bases, the J end by 3 bases, with 16 bases between. Germline-derived CDR1 and CDR2 are MDHEN and SYDVKM. The CDR3 nucleotides read TGTGCCAGCACCTTTGGGGCCAGGTACAATCAGCCCCAGCATTTT. It codes for CASTFGARYNQPQHF. The full variable domain, completed using reference TRBV28 and TRBJ1-5, is DVKVTQSSRYLVKRTGEKVFLECVQDMDHENMFWYRQDPGLGLRLIYFSYDVKMKEKGDIPEGYSVSREKKERFSLILESASTNQTSMYLCASTFGARYNQPQHFGDGTRLSIL.

The chain combines TRBV11-2 with TRBJ1-1; D gene ambiguous. CDR1 is SGHAT and CDR2 is FQNNGV in the germline V gene. Trimming removed 6 bases from V and 5 bases from J, with 10 bases in between. The CDR3 extends over 12 amino acids. CDR3 DNA sequence: TGTGCCAGCAGTTGGGGAGGGACTGAAGCTTTCTTT. Translation: CASSWGGTEAFF.

This clone turned up a few times. The chain joins TRBV30 to TRBJ1-2; tentative D call: TRBD1 (5 bases). Between the trimmed V and J ends, which lost 1 base and 8 bases, there was a span of 20 bases. The CDR3 runs to 15 residues. Germline-derived CDR1 and CDR2 are GTSNPN and SVGIG (reference sequence). CDR3: CAWSGPAHPWGGYTF. The CDR3 DNA reads as TGTGCCTGGAGTGGACCTGCCCACCCCTGGGGCGGCTACACCTTC.

Details on this clone: No conserved phenylalanine or tryptophan ends this CDR3, so it is likely a read error. The rearrangement uses TRBV2 and TRBJ1-1; D gene unclear. Trimming removed 7 bases from V and 1 base from J, with 16 bases in between. Germline V gives CDR1 SNHLY, CDR2 FYNNEI. The CDR3 sequence is 15 residues long. CDR3 residues: CASTSTAVENTEAFS. Written as DNA, the CDR3 is TGTGCCAGCACCTCGACTGCGGTGGAGAACACTGAAGCTTTCTCT.

V and J are TRBV28 and TRBJ2-3; D is undetermined. V lost 10 bases, J lost 0 bases, and 23 bases lay in between. The CDR3 sequence is 17 residues long. Germline CDR1 and CDR2: MDHEN and SYDVKM. This CDR3 reads CATNPRPVMTSTDTQYF. The CDR3, as DNA: TGTGCCACCAACCCACGACCAGTCATGACTAGCACAGATACGCAGTATTTT.

V usage is TRBV11-2 and J usage is TRBJ2-7, with a tentative D call TRBD1 (6 bases). Germline lookup yields CDR1 SGHAT and CDR2 FQNNGV. This CDR3 has 16 residues. The V end was cut by 5 bases, the J end by 4 bases, with 21 bases between. CDR3 in amino acids: CASSPRPGQIWYEQYF. The CDR3, as DNA: TGTGCCAGCAGCCCGAGGCCGGGACAAATCTGGTACGAGCAGTACTTC.

V is TRBV29-1 and J is TRBJ2-1; D not certain. The V gene lost 0 bases and the J gene lost 10 bases, with 10 bases spanning the gap. This CDR3 is built from 12 residues. CDR1 is SQVTM and CDR2 is ANQGSEA in the germline V gene. The CDR3 sequence is CSVEESSREQFF. CDR3 coding DNA: TGCAGCGTTGAAGAGAGTTCAAGGGAGCAGTTCTTC.